Below are 32 T cell receptor beta chains sequenced from a single sample in a study of T cells after somatic rescue of genetic block. Sequencing was performed with immunoSEQ multiplex PCR; in TCRdb, only in-frame clones are kept and a portion is missing. The table has 45,000 to 55,000 clones, about 96% seen once. The source material was peripheral blood mononuclear cells (PBMCs). The source is a child less than two years old.

This clone was picked up one time. This sample includes further DNA sequences coding for the same CDR3. This sequence joins TRBV9 and TRBJ2-2, with no clear D. V lost 3 bases and J 2 bases, leaving 2 bases between the germline ends. The CDR3 consists of 12 residues. Germline V gene lookup returns CDR1 SGDLS and CDR2 YYNGEE. CDR3: CASSANTGELFF. The CDR3 DNA follows: TGTGCCAGCAGCGCAAACACCGGGGAGCTGTTTTTT.

The CDR3 nucleotides are TGTGCCAGCACGGATTGGGGAGAGCAGTACTTC. This sequence encodes CASTDWGEQYF. This sequence joins TRBV6-5 and TRBJ2-7; D is uncertain. This CDR3 region has 11 residues. Trimming cost V 7 bases and J 7 bases, with 11 bases left between them. Germline loops: CDR1 MNHEY, CDR2 SVGAGI.

The V and J genes are TRBV7-2 and TRBJ2-2; D might be TRBD1 (6 bases). CDR3 length: 16 residues. The germline V gene has CDR1 SGHTA and CDR2 FQGNSA. With 0 bases removed from V and 1 base from J, the gap between germline ends came to 9 bases. CDR3 sequence reads: CASSLAPTGNTGELFF. The CDR3, as DNA: TGTGCCAGCAGCTTAGCCCCGACAGGGAACACCGGGGAGCTGTTTTTT.

V gene TRBV29-1 combines with J gene TRBJ2-1, with a weak D call TRBD2 (6 bases). CDR3 length: 13 residues. With 3 bases removed from V and 6 bases from J, the gap between germline ends came to 12 bases. Looked up from germline, CDR1 is SQVTM and CDR2 is ANQGSEA. The CDR3: CSVDDRDSNEQFF. CDR3 bases: TGCAGCGTTGATGACCGGGACTCCAATGAGCAGTTCTTC.

The chain combines TRBV5-1 with TRBJ2-1, with D unclear. The CDR3 sequence is 11 residues long. V was pared by 4 bases and J by 6 bases, with 5 bases between. Germline CDR1 is SGHRS and CDR2 is YFSETQ. The CDR3 region is CASSMRNEQFF. The CDR3, as DNA: TGCGCCAGCAGCATGCGCAATGAGCAGTTCTTC.

This clone was counted once. J is TRBJ2-7 and V is TRBV5-5; D ambiguous. CDR1 SGHKS and CDR2 YYEKEE come from the germline V gene (reference sequence). CDR3 length: 11 residues. V shed 5 bases and J shed 2 bases, with 5 bases lying between them. CDR3 sequence reads: CASSQAYEQYF. CDR3 nucleotides: TGTGCCAGCAGTCAGGCCTACGAGCAGTACTTC.

CDR3: CASSLHTEAFF. CDR3 nucleotides: TGTGCCAGCAGCTTGCACACTGAAGCTTTCTTT. The chain combines TRBV5-5 with TRBJ1-1; D gene unclear. The V gene's germline CDR1 is SGHKS and CDR2 YYEKEE (reference sequence). V lost 1 base to trimming and J lost 3 bases, with 1 base between them. The CDR3 spans 11 residues.

This rearrangement joins TRBV10-3 to TRBJ2-7, with 10 bases identical to TRBD1. The CDR3 consists of 13 residues. Per the germline V gene, CDR1 is ENHRY and CDR2 is SYGVKD. V lost 4 bases and J lost 3; bases outside the gene matches: 0. The CDR3 bases are TGTGCCATCAGTGGGACAGGGGGCTACGAGCAGTACTTC. Translating it yields CAISGTGGYEQYF.

The chain carries TRBV7-2 and TRBJ2-2; D is perhaps TRBD2 (6 bases). The CDR3 runs to 15 residues. Germline CDR1 reads SGHTA; CDR2 reads FQGNSA. Trimming pared 1 base from V and 1 base from J, leaving 7 bases between. The CDR3 DNA reads as TGTGCCAGCAGCTTAGTGGGGGGGAACACCGGGGAGCTGTTTTTT. This translates into CASSLVGGNTGELFF.

V gene TRBV19 combines with J gene TRBJ1-1, with D maybe TRBD1 (6 bases). Deletions cut 7 bases from V and 3 bases from J, with 12 bases between. The CDR3 contains 13 residues. The germline V gene has CDR1 LNHDA and CDR2 SQIVND (reference sequence). In nucleotides, the CDR3 is TGTGCCAGTACCCCGGGGGGCGACACTGAAGCTTTCTTT. This encodes CASTPGGDTEAFF.

The V gene is TRBV6-5, the J gene TRBJ1-5; no firm D call. V lost 0 bases, J lost 4 bases, and 7 bases lay in between. Germline loops: CDR1 MNHEY, CDR2 SVGAGI. The length of the CDR3 is 14 residues. The CDR3 DNA sequence: TGTGCCAGCAGTTACTCGGGCAGAAATCAGCCCCAGCATTTT. It yields the protein CASSYSGRNQPQHF.

This chain links TRBV6-1 with TRBJ2-7; D is unresolved. This CDR3 is built from 12 residues. CDR1 MNHNS and CDR2 SASEGT come from the germline V gene. With 6 bases removed from V and 3 bases from J, the gap between germline ends came to 9 bases. Written as DNA, the CDR3 is TGTGCCAGCAGGATCGAGAGCTACGAGCAGTACTTC. Protein sequence: CASRIESYEQYF.

The chain joins TRBV7-2 to TRBJ1-3; D gene unclear. Trimming stripped 3 bases from V and 0 bases from J, with 3 bases between. The CDR3 has 13 residues. Germline CDR1 reads SGHTA; CDR2 reads FQGNSA. CDR3 nucleotide sequence: TGTGCCAGCAGCTTGGGCTCTGGAAACACCATATATTTT. Translated: CASSLGSGNTIYF. The variable domain in full, completed from reference TRBV7-2 and TRBJ1-3, reads GAGVSQSPSNKVTEKGKDVELRCDPISGHTALYWYRQSLGQGLEFLIYFQGNSAPDKSGLPSDRFSAERTGGSVSTLTIQRTQQEDSAVYLCASSLGSGNTIYFGEGSWLTVV.

The V and J genes are TRBV7-9 and TRBJ1-3; D uncertain. The CDR3 is made up of 14 amino acids. V was cut by 5 bases and J by 0 bases, with 8 bases left in between. Germline CDR1 and CDR2: SEHNR and FQNEAQ (reference sequence). CDR3 DNA: TGTGCCAGCAGCCTCAGCATCTCTGGAAACACCATATATTTT. Translated: CASSLSISGNTIYF.

The chain recombines TRBV21-1 with TRBJ2-7; the D call of TRBD1 is as the table states it, not checked on the DNA. TRBV21-1 is a recognized pseudogene. The CDR3 runs to 13 residues. This CDR3 reads CASSKDRGREQYF. DNA for the CDR3: TGTGCCAGCAGCAAAGACAGGGGGCGCGAGCAGTACTTC.

The chain couples TRBV6-6 to TRBJ2-5; 7 bases map to TRBD2. V lost 0 bases to trimming and J lost 4 bases; unmatched junction nucleotides: 2. This CDR3 has 14 amino acids. The germline V gene has CDR1 MNHNY and CDR2 SVGAGI (reference sequence). CDR3 amino acids: CASSYSGGPETQYF. The CDR3 DNA sequence: TGTGCCAGCAGTTACTCGGGAGGGCCAGAGACCCAGTACTTC.

The chain has TRBV27 and TRBJ2-4, with D tentatively TRBD2 (5 bases). Germline CDR1 is MNHEY and CDR2 is SMNVEV (reference sequence). Trimming took off 5 bases at V and 0 bases at J, with 17 bases between the two ends. This CDR3 has 17 amino acids. The CDR3 is CASSPSPTRPAKNIQYF. The CDR3 DNA sequence: TGTGCCAGCAGTCCGTCCCCAACTAGGCCAGCCAAAAACATTCAGTACTTC.

The chain uses TRBV7-6 and TRBJ2-7; no clear D. The length of the CDR3 is 13 residues. Between the trimmed V and J ends, which lost 7 bases and 4 bases, there was a span of 14 bases. Germline V gene lookup returns CDR1 SGHVS and CDR2 FNYEAQ. DNA for the CDR3: TGTGCCAGCACCCCAGGCTACCTTTACGAGCAGTACTTC. Translation gives CASTPGYLYEQYF.

J is TRBJ2-3 and V is TRBV7-3; 11 bases are a match to TRBD1. The CDR3 is made up of 12 amino acids. Trimming at V came to 2 bases and at J to 13 bases, leaving 2 bases not matched to a gene. Germline-derived CDR1 and CDR2 are SGHTA and FQGTGA. DNA of the CDR3: TGTGCCAGCAGCTTAGGGACAGGGGGGAAGTATTTT. Translated: CASSLGTGGKYF.

This chain links TRBV7-2 with TRBJ2-7; 8 bases agree with TRBD1. Germline CDR1 and CDR2: SGHTA and FQGNSA. V lost 5 bases, J lost 3 bases, and 3 bases stayed unmatched. The CDR3 has 13 amino acids. The CDR3 region has the DNA TGTGCCAGCAGCCACGGACAGGGCTACGAGCAGTACTTC. Protein: CASSHGQGYEQYF.

The rearrangement uses TRBV7-9 and TRBJ2-3, with 7 bases lining up with TRBD2. CDR3 size: 19 residues. V was clipped by 5 bases and J by 3 bases; unmatched bases: 20. Germline lookup yields CDR1 SEHNR and CDR2 FQNEAQ (reference sequence). CDR3 DNA sequence: TGTGCCAGCAGCGCCGGGGCCTACTTCGGGGGGATTTTGACAGATACGCAGTATTTT. It yields the protein CASSAGAYFGGILTDTQYF.

The gene calls are TRBV19 and TRBJ2-3; 9 bases match TRBD2. The ends lost 5 bases at V and 3 bases at J; junction bases unmatched: 6. The CDR3 runs 15 residues. Germline CDR1 LNHDA, CDR2 SQIVND (reference sequence). The CDR3 nucleotides read TGTGCCAGTAGTTTTAGCGGGAGTAGGACAGATACGCAGTATTTT. Its translation is CASSFSGSRTDTQYF.

This clone was recorded only once. CDR3 loop: CASSVSRDRVFEKLFF. The CDR3 bases are TGTGCCAGCAGTGTTTCGCGGGACAGGGTTTTTGAAAAACTGTTTTTT. V gene TRBV6-1 combines with J gene TRBJ1-4; 9 nucleotides line up with TRBD1. CDR1 is MNHNS and CDR2 is SASEGT in the germline V gene. V lost 4 bases to trimming and J lost 7 bases; unmatched junction nucleotides: 10. The CDR3 is made up of 16 amino acids.

The genes are TRBV7-6 and TRBJ2-2, with 10 bases identical to TRBD2. V gave up 3 bases and J gave up 3 bases; unmatched junction bases: 1. This CDR3 is 15 amino acids long. CDR1 SGHVS and CDR2 FNYEAQ come from the germline V gene. CDR3 sequence: CASSLLAGDTGELFF. The CDR3 nucleotides read TGTGCCAGCAGCTTGCTAGCGGGAGACACCGGGGAGCTGTTTTTT.

This clone was found a few times. The chain uses TRBV19 and TRBJ2-7; D is unclear. CDR1 and CDR2 from the germline V gene are LNHDA and SQIVND (reference sequence). V gave up 5 bases and J gave up 3 bases, with 8 bases separating them. This CDR3 is 12 amino acids long. This CDR3 reads CASSSGFYEQYF. DNA for the CDR3: TGTGCCAGTAGTTCCGGGTTCTACGAGCAGTACTTC.

This chain uses TRBV10-3 with TRBJ2-7; TRBD2 might be the D (5 bases). The germline CDR1 and CDR2 sequences are ENHRY and SYGVKD. The V gene lost 0 bases and the J gene lost 2 bases, with 5 bases spanning the gap. The CDR3 has 13 amino acids. CDR3 residues: CAISESAAYEQYF. The CDR3 DNA sequence: TGTGCCATCAGTGAGTCAGCGGCCTACGAGCAGTACTTC.

The V call is TRBV7-6, the J call TRBJ1-3, with 7 bases matching TRBD1. Germline assignment: CDR1 SGHVS and CDR2 FNYEAQ. The CDR3 covers 14 residues. V shed 0 bases, J shed 4 bases, and the junction held 0 bases outside the gene matches. The CDR3 spells CASSLATGGNTIYF. The CDR3 nucleotides are TGTGCCAGCAGCTTAGCGACAGGGGGAAACACCATATATTTT.

This clone was counted only a few times. Additional DNA sequences in this sample encode the identical CDR3. The chain links TRBV27 to TRBJ1-5; no definite D call. V was shortened by 0 bases and J by 2 bases, with 2 bases between the two germline ends. CDR3 length: 13 amino acids. Looked up from germline, CDR1 is MNHEY and CDR2 is SMNVEV (reference sequence). CDR3 sequence reads: CASSLSGNQPQHF. CDR3 nucleotide sequence: TGTGCCAGCAGTTTATCGGGCAATCAGCCCCAGCATTTT.

The chain links TRBV7-6 to TRBJ2-1; 7 bases agree with TRBD1. The CDR3 loop spans 15 amino acids. CDR1 is SGHVS, CDR2 FNYEAQ, per germline. The V segment lost 5 bases and the J segment 3 bases; nucleotides outside the gene matches: 7. CDR3 amino acids: CASSGLGTDYNEQFF. The CDR3 DNA reads TGTGCCAGCAGCGGTCTAGGGACAGACTACAATGAGCAGTTCTTC.

CDR3 sequence reads: CASSESGGNEQFF. The CDR3 nucleotides are TGTGCCAGCAGTGAGTCAGGGGGCAATGAGCAGTTCTTC. V and J are TRBV25-1 and TRBJ2-1; 7 bases are a match to TRBD1. V shed 3 bases, J shed 6 bases, and the junction held 2 bases outside the gene matches. The CDR3 is made up of 13 amino acids. Per germline, CDR1 MGHDK and CDR2 SYGVNS.

This chain links TRBV28 with TRBJ1-4, with D unclear. The V end lost 6 bases, the J end lost 4 bases, and 9 bases lay between the germline ends. Germline lookup yields CDR1 MDHEN and CDR2 SYDVKM. The CDR3 consists of 13 residues. This CDR3 is CASSPLNNEKLFF. CDR3 DNA: TGTGCCAGCAGCCCTCTTAATAATGAAAAACTGTTTTTT.

The genes are TRBV7-2 and TRBJ1-3, with 8 bases lining up with TRBD1. V gave up 0 bases and J gave up 0 bases; unmatched junction bases: 1. The CDR3 has 16 residues. CDR1 and CDR2 from the germline V gene are SGHTA and FQGNSA. The CDR3 here is CASSLAGTGSGNTIYF. The CDR3 nucleotides read TGTGCCAGCAGCTTAGCCGGGACAGGCTCTGGAAACACCATATATTTT.